These T cell receptor beta chains were read from a single sample in a study of CD8+CD57+ T cells in acquired aplastic anemia. Each CDR3 protein is one row after TCRdb ran MiXCR on the reads. The sample lists under 200,000 distinct CDR3 sequences, 35% to 55% occurring once. The specimen was sorted CD4+, CD8+, or CD8+CD57+ T cells (not recorded which) from PBMCs. The receptor set was obtained from a human donor in good health. CDR3s leave out the opening cysteine and the closing phenylalanine or tryptophan. The D gene is left open where the match is weak.

j_gene: TRBJ2-7
v_gene: TRBV5-5
d_gene: TRBD1
CDR3aa: ASSAQQGAGEQY

j_gene: TRBJ1-5
v_gene: TRBV4-2
d_gene: TRBD1
CDR3aa: ASSQDRAGGKQPQH

j_gene: TRBJ1-1
v_gene: TRBV7-8
d_gene: -
CDR3aa: ASSPDGTEAF

j_gene: TRBJ1-1
v_gene: TRBV7-8
d_gene: -
CDR3aa: ASSLGGVTEAF

j_gene: TRBJ1-5
v_gene: TRBV6-2/TRBV6-3
d_gene: -
CDR3aa: AGGGRGGQPQH

j_gene: TRBJ2-1
v_gene: TRBV7-7
d_gene: -
CDR3aa: AWGDSSYNEQF

j_gene: TRBJ2-2
v_gene: TRBV11-2
d_gene: TRBD1
CDR3aa: ASSLMGRGLDTGELF

j_gene: TRBJ2-7
v_gene: TRBV7-9
d_gene: -
CDR3aa: ASSLDSGTYEQY

j_gene: TRBJ2-1
v_gene: TRBV7-6
d_gene: -
CDR3aa: ASSLSGLITTEQF

j_gene: TRBJ2-2
v_gene: TRBV15
d_gene: -
CDR3aa: ATSRTRGGTGELF

j_gene: TRBJ2-5
v_gene: TRBV19
d_gene: -
CDR3aa: ASRGRAAETQY

j_gene: TRBJ1-2
v_gene: TRBV12-5
d_gene: -
CDR3aa: ASERKGLPYGYT

j_gene: TRBJ2-5
v_gene: TRBV5-5
d_gene: TRBD1
CDR3aa: ASSPPDRMKTQY

j_gene: TRBJ1-2
v_gene: TRBV25-1
d_gene: -
CDR3aa: ASNERGSYGYT

j_gene: TRBJ2-1
v_gene: TRBV6-1
d_gene: TRBD2
CDR3aa: ASDEAGASSYNEQF

j_gene: TRBJ1-1
v_gene: TRBV7-3
d_gene: -
CDR3aa: ASSFNRNTEAF

j_gene: TRBJ2-5
v_gene: TRBV5-6
d_gene: -
CDR3aa: ASSSVGETQY

j_gene: TRBJ1-4
v_gene: TRBV24-1
d_gene: TRBD1
CDR3aa: ATSAPGQENEKLF

j_gene: TRBJ1-4
v_gene: TRBV16
d_gene: -
CDR3aa: ASSPTVVEKLF

j_gene: TRBJ1-5
v_gene: TRBV2
d_gene: -
CDR3aa: ASASTGFYQPQH

j_gene: TRBJ2-7
v_gene: TRBV19
d_gene: -
CDR3aa: ASSITGSWTSYEQY

j_gene: TRBJ1-5
v_gene: TRBV3-1
d_gene: TRBD1
CDR3aa: ASFRGHGQTQH

j_gene: TRBJ2-7
v_gene: TRBV15
d_gene: TRBD1
CDR3aa: ATSRVRGQAYEQY

j_gene: TRBJ2-7
v_gene: TRBV30
d_gene: TRBD1
CDR3aa: AWRRDRASYEQY

j_gene: TRBJ1-6
v_gene: TRBV20-1
d_gene: TRBD1
CDR3aa: SARDRTGGAYNSPLH

j_gene: TRBJ1-2
v_gene: TRBV10-3
d_gene: -
CDR3aa: ATRDGKRGYGYT

j_gene: TRBJ1-1
v_gene: TRBV6-6
d_gene: -
CDR3aa: ASSYSWGGTEAF

j_gene: TRBJ2-1
v_gene: TRBV20-1
d_gene: TRBD2
CDR3aa: SAPGLAGADYNEQF

j_gene: TRBJ2-5
v_gene: TRBV5-4
d_gene: TRBD1
CDR3aa: ASSLETGTETQY

j_gene: TRBJ2-2
v_gene: TRBV19
d_gene: TRBD1
CDR3aa: ASRLGTDFPGELF

j_gene: TRBJ2-3
v_gene: TRBV2
d_gene: -
CDR3aa: ACSDGTISTDTQY

j_gene: TRBJ2-3
v_gene: TRBV11-1
d_gene: -
CDR3aa: ASSSDSGGTDTQY

j_gene: TRBJ2-7
v_gene: TRBV20-1
d_gene: -
CDR3aa: SAPWAAVSSYEQY

j_gene: TRBJ1-5
v_gene: TRBV19
d_gene: TRBD1
CDR3aa: ASSRQGSNEH

j_gene: TRBJ2-1
v_gene: TRBV20-1
d_gene: -
CDR3aa: SAHHVSYEQF

j_gene: TRBJ2-7
v_gene: TRBV3-1
d_gene: TRBD1
CDR3aa: ASSLQGPSYEQY

j_gene: TRBJ1-2
v_gene: TRBV11-2
d_gene: -
CDR3aa: ASSPDIANYGYT

j_gene: TRBJ2-2
v_gene: TRBV19
d_gene: -
CDR3aa: ASTIRDTGELF

j_gene: TRBJ1-6
v_gene: TRBV28
d_gene: -
CDR3aa: ASSSGTKNSPLH

j_gene: TRBJ1-2
v_gene: TRBV27
d_gene: -
CDR3aa: ASSPRGNYGYT

j_gene: TRBJ1-4
v_gene: TRBV12-3/TRBV12-4
d_gene: -
CDR3aa: ASSPDGVRDEKLF

j_gene: TRBJ2-2
v_gene: TRBV7-2
d_gene: -
CDR3aa: ASSLAPRTVSTGELF

j_gene: TRBJ1-1
v_gene: TRBV12-3/TRBV12-4
d_gene: -
CDR3aa: ASSLKGNTEAF

j_gene: TRBJ2-7
v_gene: TRBV10-3
d_gene: TRBD2
CDR3aa: AISDLGGRGLDEQY

j_gene: TRBJ1-6
v_gene: TRBV28
d_gene: -
CDR3aa: ASSFLKGNSPLH

j_gene: TRBJ1-2
v_gene: TRBV27
d_gene: -
CDR3aa: ASSFVATRNTYGYT

j_gene: TRBJ2-3
v_gene: TRBV27
d_gene: -
CDR3aa: ASSSWRRTDTQY

j_gene: TRBJ2-7
v_gene: TRBV25-1
d_gene: TRBD1
CDR3aa: ASHPRDRRFDEQY

j_gene: TRBJ1-5
v_gene: TRBV7-9
d_gene: -
CDR3aa: ASSSDRTDQPQH

j_gene: TRBJ2-5
v_gene: TRBV20-1
d_gene: TRBD1
CDR3aa: SAWTGEETQY

j_gene: TRBJ2-7
v_gene: TRBV29-1
d_gene: -
CDR3aa: SVWTPPYEQY

j_gene: TRBJ2-3
v_gene: TRBV7-8
d_gene: -
CDR3aa: ASSLARGFDTDTQY